The clone carrying this T cell receptor beta chain was recorded a few times. Its antigen is unknown. This sample stems from a study of CD8 T cells in ankylosing spondylitis. Study-wide results and limits: Seemingly characteristic of ankylosing spondylitis blood was a TCR beta motif consisting of fewer than 10 highly homologous variants. There were earlier reports of some motif variants in reactive arthritis synovial fluid and blood.

As the method for making TCR beta libraries, quantitative 5'-RACE with molecular barcodes was used. TCRdb re-analysed the 5' RACE reads in MiXCR, keeping a single row per CDR3 protein. Here the sample spans 650,000 to 800,000 distinct CDR3 sequences, roughly 20% being singletons. The CDR3 runs to 17 residues. After removal of 5 bases from V and 7 bases from J, the junction contained 14 bases not matched to a gene. The origin of this receptor is a male donor with ankylosing spondylitis. Sequencing was performed on blood, either unsorted or a sorted T cell fraction (not recorded which). This sequence joins TRBV12-3 or TRBV12-4 and TRBJ1-5; 10 positions match TRBD1. The CDR3 sequence is CASSHPGQGPLGQPQHF. The DNA of the CDR3 is TGTGCCAGCAGTCACCCGGGACAGGGGCCGCTCGGACAGCCCCAGCATTTT.